This T cell receptor beta chain was documented in a study of patients and donors after allogeneic stem cell transplantation. Germline V gives CDR1 MNHEY, CDR2 SMNVEV (reference sequence). V dropped 4 bases and J dropped 1; count of bases not matched to a gene: 3. This CDR3 is 16 amino acids long. This clonotype came up once. TCRdb reanalysed the RT-PCR reads using MiXCR and keeps one entry per CDR3 protein. The sample has about a million distinct CDR3 sequences, roughly 18% seen once. Sequencing was performed on blood, either unsorted or a sorted T cell fraction (not recorded which). The receptor was isolated from a human donor who was either an allogeneic HSCT recipient or a stem cell or donor lymphocyte infusion donor (not recorded which). It is not recorded whose cells these are; they may come from a transplant donor. The chain employs TRBV27 and TRBJ2-2; 10 positions match TRBD2. The DNA of the CDR3 is TGTGCCAGCAGTTACTTAGCGGGAGGGAACACCGGGGAGCTGTTTTTT. This encodes CASSYLAGGNTGELFF.